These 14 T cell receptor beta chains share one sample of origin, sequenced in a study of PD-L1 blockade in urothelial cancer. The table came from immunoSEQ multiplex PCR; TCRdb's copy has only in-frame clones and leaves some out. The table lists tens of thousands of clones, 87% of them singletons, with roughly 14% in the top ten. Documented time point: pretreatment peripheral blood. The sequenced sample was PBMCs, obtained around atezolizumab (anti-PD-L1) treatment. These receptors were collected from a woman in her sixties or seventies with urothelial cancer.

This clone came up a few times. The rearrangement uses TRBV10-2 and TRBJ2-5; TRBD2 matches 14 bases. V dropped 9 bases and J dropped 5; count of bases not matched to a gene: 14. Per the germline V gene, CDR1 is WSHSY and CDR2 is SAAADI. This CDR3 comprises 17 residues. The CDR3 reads CARTKGLAGESWETQYF. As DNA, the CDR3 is TGCGCCAGAACGAAGGGACTAGCGGGGGAGAGTTGGGAGACCCAGTACTTC.

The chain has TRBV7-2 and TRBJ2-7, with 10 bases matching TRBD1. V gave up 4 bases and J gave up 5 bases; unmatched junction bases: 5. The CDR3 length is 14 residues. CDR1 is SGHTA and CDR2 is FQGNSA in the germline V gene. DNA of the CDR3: TGTGCCAGCAGCTGGGGGGGGACAGGGGACGAGCAGTACTTC. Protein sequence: CASSWGGTGDEQYF.

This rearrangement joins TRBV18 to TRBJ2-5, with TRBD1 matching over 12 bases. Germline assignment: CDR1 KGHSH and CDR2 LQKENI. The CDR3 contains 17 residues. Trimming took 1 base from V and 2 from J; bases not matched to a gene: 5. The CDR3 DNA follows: TGTGCCAGCTCACCACGACGGGACAGGGGGCGGCAAGAGACCCAGTACTTC. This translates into CASSPRRDRGRQETQYF.

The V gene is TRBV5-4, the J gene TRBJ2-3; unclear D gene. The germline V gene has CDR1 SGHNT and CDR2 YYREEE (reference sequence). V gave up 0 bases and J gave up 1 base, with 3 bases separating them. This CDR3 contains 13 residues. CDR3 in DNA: TGTGCCAGCAGCTTGGTAGGCACAGATACGCAGTATTTT. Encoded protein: CASSLVGTDTQYF.

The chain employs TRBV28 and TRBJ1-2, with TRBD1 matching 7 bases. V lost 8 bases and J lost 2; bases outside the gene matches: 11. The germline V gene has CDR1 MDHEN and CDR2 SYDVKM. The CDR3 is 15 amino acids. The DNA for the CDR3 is TGTGCCAGCCATGGGGGGCAGGGGGGAAACTATGGCTACACCTTC. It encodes CASHGGQGGNYGYTF.

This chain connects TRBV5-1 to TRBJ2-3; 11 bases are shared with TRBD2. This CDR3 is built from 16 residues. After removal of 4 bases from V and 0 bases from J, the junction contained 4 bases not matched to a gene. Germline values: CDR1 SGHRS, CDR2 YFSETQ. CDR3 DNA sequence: TGCGCCAGCAGCAAGGGACTAGCGGAAAGCACAGATACGCAGTATTTT. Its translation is CASSKGLAESTDTQYF.

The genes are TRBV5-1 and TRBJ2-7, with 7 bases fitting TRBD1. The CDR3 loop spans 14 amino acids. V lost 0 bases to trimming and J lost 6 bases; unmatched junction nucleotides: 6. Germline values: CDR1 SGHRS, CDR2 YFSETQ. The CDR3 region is CASSLEGRGSEQYF. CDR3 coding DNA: TGCGCCAGCAGCTTGGAAGGCAGGGGGAGCGAGCAGTACTTC.

In nucleotides, the CDR3 is TGCGCCAGCAGCCACCCCCCTCGGGGCACTGAAGCTTTCTTT. It is translated as CASSHPPRGTEAFF. The chain links TRBV4-1 to TRBJ1-1; D unclear. Germline V gene data show CDR1 as MGHRA and CDR2 as YSYEKL. The CDR3 sequence is 14 residues long. Between the trimmed V and J ends, which lost 3 bases and 4 bases, there was a span of 12 bases.

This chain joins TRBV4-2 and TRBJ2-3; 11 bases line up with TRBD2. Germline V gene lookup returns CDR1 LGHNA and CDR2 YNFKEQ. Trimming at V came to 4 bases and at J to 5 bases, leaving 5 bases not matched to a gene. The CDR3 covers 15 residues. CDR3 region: CASSLAGGPRDTQYF. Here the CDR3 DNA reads TGTGCCAGCAGCCTAGCGGGGGGGCCCAGAGATACGCAGTATTTT.

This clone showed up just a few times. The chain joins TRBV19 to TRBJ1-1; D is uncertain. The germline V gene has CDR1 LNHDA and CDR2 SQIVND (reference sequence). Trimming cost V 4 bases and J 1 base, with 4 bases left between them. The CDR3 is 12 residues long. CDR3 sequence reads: CASSRQNTEAFF. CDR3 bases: TGTGCCAGTAGTAGACAGAACACTGAAGCTTTCTTT.

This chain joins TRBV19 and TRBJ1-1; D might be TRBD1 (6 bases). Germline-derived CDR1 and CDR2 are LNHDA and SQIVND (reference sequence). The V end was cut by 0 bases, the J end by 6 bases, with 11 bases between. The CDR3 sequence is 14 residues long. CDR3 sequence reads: CASSIELQGAEAFF. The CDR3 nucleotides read TGTGCCAGTAGTATAGAATTACAGGGCGCTGAAGCTTTCTTT. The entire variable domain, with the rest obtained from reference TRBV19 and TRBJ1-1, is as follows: DGGITQSPKYLFRKEGQNVTLSCEQNLNHDAMYWYRQDPGQGLRLIYYSQIVNDFQKGDIAEGYSVSREKKESFPLTVTSAQKNPTAFYLCASSIELQGAEAFFGQGTRLTVV.

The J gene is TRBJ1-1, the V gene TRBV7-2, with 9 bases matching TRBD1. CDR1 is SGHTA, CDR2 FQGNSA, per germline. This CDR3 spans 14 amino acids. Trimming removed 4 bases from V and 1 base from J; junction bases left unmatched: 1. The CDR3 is CASSWGQGNTEAFF. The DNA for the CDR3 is TGTGCCAGCAGCTGGGGACAGGGGAACACTGAAGCTTTCTTT.

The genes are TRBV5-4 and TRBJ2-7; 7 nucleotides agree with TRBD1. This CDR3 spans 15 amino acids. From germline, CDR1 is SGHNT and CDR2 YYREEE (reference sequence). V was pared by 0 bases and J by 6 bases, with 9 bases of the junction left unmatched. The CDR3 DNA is TGTGCCAGCAGCTTGGGGGCAGGGGGTCTCGTCGAGCAGTACTTC. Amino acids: CASSLGAGGLVEQYF.

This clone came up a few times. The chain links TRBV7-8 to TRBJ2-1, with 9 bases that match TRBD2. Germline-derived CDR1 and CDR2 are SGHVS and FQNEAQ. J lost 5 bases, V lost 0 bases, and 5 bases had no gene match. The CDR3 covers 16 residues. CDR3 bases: TGTGCCAGCAGCTTAGCGGCGGGAGGGGGCCACAATGAGCAGTTCTTC. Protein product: CASSLAAGGGHNEQFF.